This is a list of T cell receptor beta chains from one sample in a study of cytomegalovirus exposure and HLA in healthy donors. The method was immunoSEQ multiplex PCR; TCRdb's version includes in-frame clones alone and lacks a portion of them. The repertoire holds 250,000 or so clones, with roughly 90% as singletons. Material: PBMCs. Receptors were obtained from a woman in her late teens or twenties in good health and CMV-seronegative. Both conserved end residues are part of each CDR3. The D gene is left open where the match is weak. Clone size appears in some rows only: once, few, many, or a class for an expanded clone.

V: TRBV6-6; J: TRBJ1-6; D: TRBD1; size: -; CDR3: CASSTDRERASPLHF; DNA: TGTGCCAGCAGTACGGACAGGGAAAGAGCATCACCCCTCCACTTT
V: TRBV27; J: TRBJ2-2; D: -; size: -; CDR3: CASSLAQGIFAGELFF; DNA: TGTGCCAGCAGTTTAGCTCAGGGGATTTTCGCCGGGGAGCTGTTTTTT
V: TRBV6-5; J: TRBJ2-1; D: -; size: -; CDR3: CASSYSGGYNEQFF; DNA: TGTGCCAGCAGTTACAGTGGCGGATACAATGAGCAGTTCTTC
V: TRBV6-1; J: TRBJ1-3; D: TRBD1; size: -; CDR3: CASSVRDRGRGNTIYF; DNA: TGTGCCAGCAGTGTCCGGGACAGGGGAAGGGGAAACACCATATATTTT
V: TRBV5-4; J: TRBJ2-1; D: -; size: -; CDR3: CASSPGTYNEQFF; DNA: TGTGCCAGCAGCCCAGGGACTTACAATGAGCAGTTCTTC
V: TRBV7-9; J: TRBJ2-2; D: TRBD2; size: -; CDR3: CATLGRAGSNTGELFF; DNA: TGTGCCACTCTAGGAAGAGCGGGGTCAAACACCGGGGAGCTGTTTTTT
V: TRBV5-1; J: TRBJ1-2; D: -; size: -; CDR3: CASSPTEANYGYTF; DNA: TGCGCCAGCAGCCCAACAGAAGCTAACTATGGCTACACCTTC
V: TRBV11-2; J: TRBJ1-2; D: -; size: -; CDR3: CASSIYEGYTF; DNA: TGTGCCAGCAGCATTTACGAGGGCTACACCTTC
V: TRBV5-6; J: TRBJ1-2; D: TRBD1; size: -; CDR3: CASSSAGTGPNYGYTF; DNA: TGTGCCAGCAGCTCTGCAGGGACAGGGCCTAACTATGGCTACACCTTC
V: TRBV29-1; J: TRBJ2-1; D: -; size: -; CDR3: CSVDVVSSYNEQFF; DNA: TGCAGCGTTGATGTGGTTAGCTCCTACAATGAGCAGTTCTTC
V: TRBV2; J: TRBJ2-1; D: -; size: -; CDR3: CASSGTASYNEQFF; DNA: TGTGCCAGCAGTGGCACAGCCTCCTACAATGAGCAGTTCTTC
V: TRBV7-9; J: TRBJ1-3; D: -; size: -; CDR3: CASSFEYSGNTIYF; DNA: TGTGCCAGCAGCTTCGAGTACTCTGGAAACACCATATATTTT
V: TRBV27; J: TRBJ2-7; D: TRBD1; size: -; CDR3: CASSPTGAALYEQYF; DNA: TGTGCCAGCAGTCCCACAGGGGCCGCGTTATACGAGCAGTACTTC
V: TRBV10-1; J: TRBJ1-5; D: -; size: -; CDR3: CASSEGVMGNQPQHF; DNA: TGCGCCAGCAGTGAAGGGGTTATGGGCAATCAGCCCCAGCATTTT
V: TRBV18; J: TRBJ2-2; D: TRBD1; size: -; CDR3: CASSPGTGNTGELFF; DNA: TGTGCCAGCTCACCTGGGACAGGGAACACCGGGGAGCTGTTTTTT
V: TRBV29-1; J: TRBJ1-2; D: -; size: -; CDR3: CSVEARQTTLYGYTF; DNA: TGCAGCGTTGAGGCCCGACAGACCACCCTCTATGGCTACACCTTC
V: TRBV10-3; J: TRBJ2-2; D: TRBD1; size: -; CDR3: CAISSQGANTGELFF; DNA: TGTGCCATCAGCTCGCAGGGGGCAAACACCGGGGAGCTGTTTTTT
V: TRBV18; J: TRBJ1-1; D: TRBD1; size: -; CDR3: CASSRQGENTEAFF; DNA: TGTGCCAGCTCACGACAGGGGGAGAACACTGAAGCTTTCTTT
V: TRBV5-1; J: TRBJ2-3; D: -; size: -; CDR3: CASSFSGGDTQYF; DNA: TGCGCCAGCAGCTTTAGCGGCGGGGATACGCAGTATTTT
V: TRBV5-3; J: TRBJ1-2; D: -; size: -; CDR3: CARSLVRDYGYTF; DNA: TGTGCCAGAAGCTTAGTCAGGGACTATGGCTACACCTTC
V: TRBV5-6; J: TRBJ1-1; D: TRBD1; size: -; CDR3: CASSRDRGNTEAFF; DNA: TGTGCCAGCAGCCGGGACAGGGGGAACACTGAAGCTTTCTTT
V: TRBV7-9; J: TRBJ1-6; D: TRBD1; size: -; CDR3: CASSSQGTGSPLHF; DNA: TGTGCCAGCAGCTCTCAGGGGACAGGATCACCCCTCCACTTT
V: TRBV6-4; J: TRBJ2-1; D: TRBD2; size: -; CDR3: CASRLLAGEPNNEQFF; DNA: TGTGCCAGCAGACTACTAGCGGGGGAGCCGAACAATGAGCAGTTCTTC
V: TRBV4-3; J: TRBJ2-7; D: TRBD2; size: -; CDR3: CASSLTAGGPYEQYF; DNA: TGCGCCAGCAGCCTAACAGCGGGGGGGCCCTACGAGCAGTACTTC
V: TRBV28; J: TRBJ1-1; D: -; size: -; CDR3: CASSSARDRFTEAFF; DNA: TGTGCCAGCAGTTCCGCCCGAGACAGATTTACTGAAGCTTTCTTT
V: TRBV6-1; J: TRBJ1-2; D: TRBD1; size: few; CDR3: CASSGQGVYGYTF; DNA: TGTGCCAGCAGTGGACAGGGGGTGTATGGCTACACCTTC
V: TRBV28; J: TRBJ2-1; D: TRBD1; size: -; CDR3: CASRSNRGQGSYNEQFF; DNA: TGTGCCAGCAGATCCAACAGGGGGCAAGGCTCCTACAATGAGCAGTTCTTC
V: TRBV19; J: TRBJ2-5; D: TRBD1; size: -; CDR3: CASSMGTGGETQYF; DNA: TGTGCCAGTAGTATGGGTACAGGGGGGGAGACCCAGTACTTC
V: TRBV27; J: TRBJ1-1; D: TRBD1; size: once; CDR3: CASSLRGQGAGNTEAFF; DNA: TGTGCCAGCAGTTTAAGGGGACAGGGGGCTGGAAACACTGAAGCTTTCTTT
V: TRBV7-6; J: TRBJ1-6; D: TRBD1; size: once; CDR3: CASSLAPGTVNSPLHF; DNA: TGTGCCAGCAGCTTAGCGCCCGGGACAGTTAATTCACCCCTCCACTTT
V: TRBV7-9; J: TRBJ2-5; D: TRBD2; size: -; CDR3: CASSDREEVEETQYF; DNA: TGTGCCAGCAGCGACCGGGAGGAGGTAGAAGAGACCCAGTACTTC
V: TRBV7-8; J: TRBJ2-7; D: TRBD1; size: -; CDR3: CASSPWDSSSYEQYF; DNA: TGTGCCAGCAGCCCCTGGGACAGCAGCTCCTACGAGCAGTACTTC
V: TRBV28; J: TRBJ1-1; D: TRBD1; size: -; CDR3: CASRLQGALNTEAFF; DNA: TGTGCCAGCAGGCTACAGGGGGCGCTGAACACTGAAGCTTTCTTT
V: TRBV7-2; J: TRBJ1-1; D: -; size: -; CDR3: CASRFPGGGNTEAFF; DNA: TGTGCCAGCAGATTCCCTGGGGGGGGCAACACTGAAGCTTTCTTT